Presented here are 25 T cell receptor beta chains from one specimen sequenced in a study of post-analysis software for immune sequencing data. Study-level results: TRBV5-6, TRBV5-1 and TRBV20-1 belonged to a set of roughly 5 TRBV segments that were more frequent in patients than controls.

Prepared TCR beta cDNA libraries contained unique molecular identifiers. TCRdb recomputed calls from the PCR reads with MiXCR, one row per CDR3 protein. This sample has about half a million distinct CDR3 sequences; over 35% occur once, and the top ten carry about 12%. Their cognate antigens are unknown. The sample was blood. All receptors derive from a girl between 10 and 17 years old with multiple sclerosis.

The chain recombines TRBV28 with TRBJ2-7; 12 nucleotides align to TRBD1. V lost 2 bases to trimming and J lost 4 bases; unmatched junction nucleotides: 6. In germline, CDR1 is MDHEN, CDR2 SYDVKM. This CDR3 contains 16 residues. CDR3 DNA: TGTGCCAGCAGTTTAGCCGGGACAGGGGGCTTATACGAGCAGTACTTC. This encodes CASSLAGTGGLYEQYF. Looking up the rest from reference TRBV28 and TRBJ2-7 gives the full variable domain: DVKVTQSSRYLVKRTGEKVFLECVQDMDHENMFWYRQDPGLGLRLIYFSYDVKMKEKGDIPEGYSVSREKKERFSLILESASTNQTSMYLCASSLAGTGGLYEQYFGPGTRLTVT.

This sequence joins TRBV27 and TRBJ2-7; D possibly corresponds to TRBD1 (6 bases). CDR1 is MNHEY and CDR2 is SMNVEV in the germline V gene (reference sequence). V shed 5 bases and J shed 4 bases, with 15 bases lying between them. The CDR3 is 14 residues long. CDR3 in amino acids: CASSPGQILYEQYF. CDR3 nucleotides: TGTGCCAGCAGTCCAGGACAGATACTATACGAGCAGTACTTC.

The V call is TRBV29-1, the J call TRBJ2-1; 7 nucleotides agree with TRBD2. Germline CDR1 reads SQVTM; CDR2 reads ANQGSEA. This CDR3 has 21 residues. The V segment lost 0 bases and the J segment 2 bases; nucleotides outside the gene matches: 22. The DNA for the CDR3 is TGCAGCGTTGAAGACGAGTGGAGGCATGGGCGGGAGTACTCCCCCTACAATGAGCAGTTCTTC. Its translation is CSVEDEWRHGREYSPYNEQFF.

The gene calls are TRBV6-2 or TRBV6-3 and TRBJ1-2; maybe TRBD1 (6 bases). This CDR3 contains 15 residues. CDR1 is MNHEY, CDR2 SVGEGT, per germline. V was pared by 2 bases and J by 6 bases, with 16 bases between. Written as DNA, the CDR3 is TGTGCCAGCAGTTACGGGACACCGAGAGGGGATGGCTACACCTTC. This codes for CASSYGTPRGDGYTF.

The genes are TRBV7-2 and TRBJ2-5; D possibly corresponds to TRBD1 (5 bases). The DNA matches TRBJ2-7 better at its end, which makes the J call doubtful. Germline values: CDR1 SGHTA, CDR2 FQGNSA. The CDR3 has 13 amino acids. CDR3 loop: CASQTASSYEQYF. In DNA, the CDR3 is TGTGCCAGCCAGACAGCGAGCTCCTACGAGCAGTACTTC.

The chain carries TRBV4-1 and TRBJ2-5; 7 positions agree with TRBD1. V lost 2 bases and J lost 6; bases outside the gene matches: 12. CDR1 MGHRA and CDR2 YSYEKL come from the germline V gene. The CDR3 totals 16 residues. As DNA, the CDR3 is TGCGCCAGCAGCCAACACAGGGGAGAACCCCCAAAGACCCAGTACTTC. Protein: CASSQHRGEPPKTQYF.

CDR3 in amino acids: CATSSALSNQPQHF. CDR3 nucleotide sequence: TGTGCCACCAGCTCGGCCTTGAGCAATCAGCCCCAGCATTTT. This rearrangement joins TRBV24-1 to TRBJ1-5; D is undetermined. V was clipped by 7 bases and J by 1 base, with 10 bases between them. CDR3 length equals 14 residues. Germline CDR1 KGHDR, CDR2 SFDVKD.

There are many counts of this clonotype. This chain links TRBV20-1 with TRBJ2-3, with 7 bases aligning to TRBD2. CDR3 size: 15 residues. The V segment lost 2 bases and the J segment 3 bases; nucleotides outside the gene matches: 8. Germline V gives CDR1 DFQATT, CDR2 SNEGSKA (reference sequence). The CDR3 DNA follows: TGCAGTGCTAGACCCCTCCGGCGGGAGACAGATACGCAGTATTTT. This translates into CSARPLRRETDTQYF.

The sample holds a few counts of this clonotype. The chain couples TRBV5-1 to TRBJ2-3, with TRBD2 matching over 8 bases. V was pared by 4 bases and J by 1 base, with 8 bases of the junction left unmatched. The CDR3 runs to 16 residues. Germline V CDR1 and CDR2: SGHRS, YFSETQ. The chain's CDR3 is CASSPQSGSRTDTQYF. CDR3 DNA sequence: TGCGCCAGCAGCCCCCAAAGCGGGAGTCGCACAGATACGCAGTATTTT.

V usage is TRBV4-1 and J usage is TRBJ2-3, with TRBD1 matching over 8 bases. Germline CDR1 reads MGHRA; CDR2 reads YSYEKL. With 3 bases clipped from V and 2 bases from J, the junction kept 4 bases outside the gene matches. The CDR3 has 15 amino acids. In DNA form, the CDR3 reads TGCGCCAGCAGCCAGACAGGGGTGGACACAGATACGCAGTATTTT. It specifies CASSQTGVDTDTQYF.

The chain joins TRBV5-1 to TRBJ1-6, with D possibly being TRBD1 (5 bases). Trimming removed 4 bases from V and 8 bases from J, with 16 bases in between. This CDR3 region has 15 residues. In germline, CDR1 is SGHRS, CDR2 YFSETQ. Written as DNA, the CDR3 is TGCGCCAGCAGCGTCAGCAGGGTGAAGGATTCACCCCTCCACTTT. It specifies CASSVSRVKDSPLHF.

This clonotype was recorded only once. The chain couples TRBV5-1 to TRBJ1-2, with 7 nucleotides matching TRBD1. V shed 0 bases, J shed 1 base, and the junction held 6 bases outside the gene matches. The CDR3 runs 16 residues. Germline CDR1 is SGHRS and CDR2 is YFSETQ. CDR3: CASSLGRDRFNYGYTF. The DNA of the CDR3 is TGCGCCAGCAGCTTGGGCCGGGACAGATTTAACTATGGCTACACCTTC.

This clonotype appeared a few times. V usage is TRBV7-2 and J usage is TRBJ2-5; D is unclear. The CDR3 extends over 14 amino acids. Germline CDR1 SGHTA, CDR2 FQGNSA. Between the trimmed V and J ends, which lost 5 bases and 2 bases, there was a span of 12 bases. CDR3 in DNA: TGTGCCAGCAGCACCTACGCCAGACAAGAGACCCAGTACTTC. Its protein is CASSTYARQETQYF.

This chain uses TRBV10-2 with TRBJ2-7; 9 bases map to TRBD1. CDR1 and CDR2 (germline): WSHSY, SAAADI. The CDR3 covers 15 residues. The V gene end was trimmed by 3 bases and the J gene end by 10 bases; junction bases not matched to a gene: 13. This CDR3 is CASSDGTGRLAVQYF. The CDR3 DNA follows: TGCGCCAGCAGTGATGGGACAGGGAGGCTAGCGGTTCAGTACTTC.

The chain has TRBV24-1 and TRBJ2-1, with 7 nucleotides matching TRBD2. CDR3 size: 15 residues. V shed 2 bases, J shed 2 bases, and the junction held 2 bases outside the gene matches. Germline values: CDR1 KGHDR, CDR2 SFDVKD. The CDR3 loop reads CATSDYGGAYNEQFF. The CDR3, as DNA: TGTGCCACCAGTGATTATGGGGGGGCCTACAATGAGCAGTTCTTC.

V and J are TRBV27 and TRBJ2-6; D unclear. CDR3 size: 14 residues. V was trimmed by 9 bases and J by 0 bases, leaving 9 bases between them. Looked up from germline, CDR1 is MNHEY and CDR2 is SMNVEV (reference sequence). Here the CDR3 DNA reads TGTGCCAGGCAGGAGTCCTCTGGGGCCAACGTCCTGACTTTC. As protein: CARQESSGANVLTF.

CDR3 nucleotide sequence: TGTGCCAGCAGCCAAGATCCGGTCCGAGGTTATGGCTACACCTTC. Residues: CASSQDPVRGYGYTF. This rearrangement joins TRBV3-1 to TRBJ1-2; no firm D call. This CDR3 is built from 15 residues. Germline values: CDR1 LGHDT, CDR2 YNNKEL (reference sequence). Trimming left V 0 bases short and J 5 bases short, with 13 bases between.

This clonotype appeared a few times. The chain is built from TRBV4-1 and TRBJ2-7, with D possibly matching TRBD1 (6 bases). From germline, CDR1 is MGHRA and CDR2 YSYEKL. V gave up 0 bases and J gave up 1 base, with 10 bases separating them. The CDR3 is made up of 15 amino acids. The CDR3, as DNA: TGCGCCAGCAGCCAAGACACAGGGAGATCCTACGAGCAGTACTTC. It codes for CASSQDTGRSYEQYF.

This rearrangement joins TRBV20-1 to TRBJ1-1; D is unclear. Germline CDR1 DFQATT, CDR2 SNEGSKA (reference sequence). Trimming took 6 bases from V and 7 from J, leaving 15 bases between them. The length of the CDR3 is 12 residues. Here the CDR3 DNA reads TGCAGTGCCTTTGACCGGCTTGGTGAAGCTTTCTTT. It translates to CSAFDRLGEAFF.

This clonotype appeared a few times. This chain uses TRBV7-8 with TRBJ2-7; D unresolved. V lost 5 bases and J 3 bases, leaving 14 bases between the germline ends. The CDR3 has 14 residues. Looked up from germline, CDR1 is SGHVS and CDR2 is FQNEAQ. CDR3 sequence: CASSHSQESYEQYF. In nucleotides, the CDR3 is TGTGCCAGCAGCCACAGTCAGGAGAGCTACGAGCAGTACTTC. Full variable domain (rest looked up from reference TRBV7-8 and TRBJ2-7): GAGVSQSPRYKVAKRGQDVALRCDPISGHVSLFWYQQALGQGPEFLTYFQNEAQLDKSGLPSDRFFAERPEGSVSTLKIQRTQQEDSAVYLCASSHSQESYEQYFGPGTRLTVT.

DNA of the CDR3: TGCGCCAGCAGCTTGGAAAGCTACGAGCACTACTTC. The encoded protein is CASSLESYEHYF. The chain uses TRBV5-1 and TRBJ2-5; D is unclear. CDR3 length equals 12 residues. Germline values: CDR1 SGHRS, CDR2 YFSETQ. Between the trimmed V and J ends, which lost 0 bases and 14 bases, there was a span of 14 bases. The whole variable domain, remainder taken from reference TRBV5-1 and TRBJ2-5, is KAGVTQTPRYLIKTRGQQVTLSCSPISGHRSVSWYQQTPGQGLQFLFEYFSETQRNKGNFPGRFSGRQFSNSRSEMNVSTLELGDSALYLCASSLESYEHYFGPGTRLLVL.

The gene calls are TRBV28 and TRBJ2-3; 9 bases fit TRBD2. Germline V lookup: CDR1 MDHEN, CDR2 SYDVKM. The CDR3 extends over 19 amino acids. V was pared by 4 bases and J by 2 bases, with 16 bases of the junction left unmatched. The CDR3 nucleotides are TGTGCCAGCAGTTCCCCGACCGTTAGCGGGAGCCATCTCACAGATACGCAGTATTTT. Its protein product is CASSSPTVSGSHLTDTQYF.

This clonotype was detected only a few times. CDR3 in DNA: TGTGCCAGCAGCGTAGACCTCCGACAGGGGAGGGACAATGAGCAGTTCTTC. It translates to CASSVDLRQGRDNEQFF. The V call is TRBV9, the J call TRBJ2-1, with a weak D call TRBD1 (8 bases). Between the trimmed V and J ends, which lost 0 bases and 5 bases, there was a span of 18 bases. Germline lookup yields CDR1 SGDLS and CDR2 YYNGEE. This CDR3 spans 17 amino acids. The complete variable domain, with remaining parts taken from reference TRBV9 and TRBJ2-1, reads DSGVTQTPKHLITATGQRVTLRCSPRSGDLSVYWYQQSLDQGLQFLIQYYNGEERAKGNILERFSAQQFPDLHSELNLSSLELGDSALYFCASSVDLRQGRDNEQFFGPGTRLTVL.

The chain combines TRBV15 with TRBJ2-6; D gene ambiguous. Germline values: CDR1 LNHNV, CDR2 YYDKDF (reference sequence). The CDR3 covers 15 residues. Trimming removed 1 base from V and 1 base from J, with 5 bases in between. CDR3 residues: CATSRGGSGANVLTF. CDR3 nucleotide sequence: TGTGCCACCAGCAGAGGTGGATCTGGGGCCAACGTCCTGACTTTC.

This chain connects TRBV28 to TRBJ2-5; 11 nucleotides line up with TRBD2. J lost 5 bases, V lost 3 bases, and 8 bases had no gene match. The CDR3 contains 16 residues. Per germline, CDR1 MDHEN and CDR2 SYDVKM. This chain's CDR3 is CASSFGSGRAWETQYF. The CDR3 DNA sequence: TGTGCCAGCAGTTTCGGTAGCGGGAGGGCCTGGGAGACCCAGTACTTC.